These 27 T cell receptor beta chains share one sample of origin, sequenced in a study of blood T cell repertoires in COVID-19. Using immunoSEQ multiplex PCR, the repertoire was profiled, and TCRdb retains in-frame clones only, with some absent. The table records more than 250,000 clones, around four fifths of them present only once. The sequenced material came from peripheral blood. Receptors were obtained from a woman between 45 and 60 years old with acute or convalescent COVID-19.

This rearrangement joins TRBV7-3 to TRBJ1-1; 8 nucleotides match TRBD1. This CDR3 has 13 residues. The V gene end was trimmed by 5 bases and the J gene end by 6 bases; junction bases not matched to a gene: 5. Germline CDR1 is SGHTA and CDR2 is FQGTGA. The CDR3 coding sequence is TGTGCCAGCAGCCTACAGGGGGAATCTGAAGCTTTCTTT. The encoded protein is CASSLQGESEAFF.

V is TRBV28 and J is TRBJ1-1; D is ambiguous. The CDR3 is 14 residues long. The germline gives CDR1 MDHEN, CDR2 SYDVKM. Deletions cut 7 bases from V and 1 base from J, with 13 bases between. CDR3 nucleotides: TGTGCCAGCATCCTCCCTGCAGAGAACACTGAAGCTTTCTTT. Translated, it gives CASILPAENTEAFF. The variable domain in full, with the rest retrieved from reference TRBV28 and TRBJ1-1, is DVKVTQSSRYLVKRTGEKVFLECVQDMDHENMFWYRQDPGLGLRLIYFSYDVKMKEKGDIPEGYSVSREKKERFSLILESASTNQTSMYLCASILPAENTEAFFGQGTRLTVV.

The V and J genes are TRBV7-2 and TRBJ2-3; 8 nucleotides align to TRBD2. V dropped 3 bases and J dropped 4; count of bases not matched to a gene: 6. There are 15 residues in the CDR3. CDR1 is SGHTA, CDR2 FQGNSA, per germline. Written as DNA, the CDR3 is TGTGCCAGCAGCTTGGCGGGGGGCCCCCCAGATACGCAGTATTTT. Amino acid sequence: CASSLAGGPPDTQYF.

The V call is TRBV4-2, the J call TRBJ2-1, with a tentative D call TRBD1 (5 bases). The germline V gene encodes CDR1 LGHNA and CDR2 YNFKEQ. Trimming shortened V by 0 bases and J by 7 bases, and 19 bases separated the two germline ends. The CDR3 totals 17 residues. CDR3 sequence reads: CASSQDRVAGSQNEQFF. In DNA form, the CDR3 reads TGTGCCAGCAGCCAAGATCGGGTGGCAGGGTCGCAAAATGAGCAGTTCTTC.

The V gene is TRBV28, the J gene TRBJ1-6; tentative D call: TRBD1 (6 bases). V lost 6 bases and J lost 6, with 12 bases in between. CDR1 is MDHEN and CDR2 is SYDVKM in the germline V gene. This CDR3 spans 14 amino acids. In nucleotides, the CDR3 is TGTGCCAGCAGCGGTTCAGGGGTTAATTCACCCCTCCACTTT. It specifies CASSGSGVNSPLHF.

The rearrangement uses TRBV27 and TRBJ1-6; TRBD1 aligns across 10 bases. This CDR3 region has 15 residues. Per germline, CDR1 MNHEY and CDR2 SMNVEV (reference sequence). V trimming: 6 bases; J trimming: 8 bases; junction bases outside the gene matches: 7. The CDR3 is CASRTMDRGDSPLHF. For the CDR3, the DNA is TGTGCCAGCAGAACGATGGACAGGGGGGATTCACCCCTCCACTTT.

The rearrangement links TRBV18 to TRBJ2-7; TRBD2 agrees at 10 bases. This CDR3 comprises 15 residues. The junction had 7 bases not matched to a gene; V was cut back by 3 bases and J by 5 bases. Germline lookup yields CDR1 KGHSH and CDR2 LQKENI. In DNA form, the CDR3 reads TGTGCCAGCTCACCCCAGCGGGAGGGAGGCCACGAGCAGTACTTC. Translated: CASSPQREGGHEQYF.

The chain has TRBV20-1 and TRBJ1-2; D possibly corresponds to TRBD1 (5 bases). This CDR3 is built from 15 residues. Germline CDR1 DFQATT, CDR2 SNEGSKA (reference sequence). The ends were cut back, 3 bases at V and 0 bases at J, with 14 bases in the middle. CDR3: CSASGLGGSNYGYTF. CDR3 bases: TGCAGTGCTAGTGGCCTGGGGGGGTCTAACTATGGCTACACCTTC.

This chain connects TRBV6-6 to TRBJ2-7, with D possibly matching TRBD2 (6 bases). Trimming cost V 6 bases and J 1 base, with 10 bases left between them. Germline-derived CDR1 and CDR2 are MNHNY and SVGAGI (reference sequence). The CDR3 covers 13 residues. As DNA, the CDR3 is TGTGCCAGCAGCATCGGGGGATCCTACGAGCAGTACGTC. Translation gives CASSIGGSYEQYV.

V is TRBV6-5 and J is TRBJ1-3, with D possibly being TRBD1 (5 bases). V was trimmed by 6 bases and J by 4 bases, leaving 10 bases between them. CDR1 is MNHEY and CDR2 is SVGAGI in the germline V gene. The CDR3 contains 13 residues. In DNA form, the CDR3 reads TGTGCCAGCAGCCGCGGGGGGGGAAACACCATATATTTT. Its translation: CASSRGGGNTIYF.

In nucleotides, the CDR3 is TGTGCCAGCAGCCAAGATCGATCGGGGGGCTGGAGCTCCTATAATTCACCCCTCCACTTT. Translation gives CASSQDRSGGWSSYNSPLHF. This rearrangement joins TRBV4-2 to TRBJ1-6; TRBD1 might be the D (6 bases). In germline, CDR1 is LGHNA, CDR2 YNFKEQ. The CDR3 contains 20 residues. The V gene lost 0 bases and the J gene lost 0 bases, with 18 bases spanning the gap.

This clone was seen only once. The J gene is TRBJ1-1, the V gene TRBV18; the D is unclear. The CDR3 consists of 13 residues. Deletions cut 3 bases from V and 1 base from J, with 6 bases between. Germline V gene lookup returns CDR1 KGHSH and CDR2 LQKENI. The CDR3 reads CASSPIRNTEAFF. For the CDR3, the DNA is TGTGCCAGCTCACCTATCCGGAACACTGAAGCTTTCTTT.

V gene TRBV4-3 combines with J gene TRBJ1-2; a possible D gene is TRBD1 (5 bases). The CDR3 consists of 15 residues. Trimming removed 3 bases at V and 6 bases at J, with 17 bases between. The V gene's germline CDR1 is LGHNA and CDR2 YSLEER. The CDR3: CASSQMTRGVDGYTF. The CDR3, as DNA: TGCGCCAGCAGCCAGATGACCCGGGGGGTCGATGGCTACACCTTC.

Written as DNA, the CDR3 is TGTGCCAGCAGTTTAGGGGGGGGCCTCGAGCAGTACGTC. It encodes CASSLGGGLEQYV. The chain has TRBV12-3 or TRBV12-4 and TRBJ2-7, with a tentative D call TRBD2 (7 bases). This CDR3 is built from 13 residues. The V gene lost 1 base and the J gene lost 6 bases, with 10 bases spanning the gap.

The J gene is TRBJ2-3, the V gene TRBV7-9, with D possibly TRBD2 on 6 matching bases. V lost 2 bases to trimming and J lost 2 bases, with 11 bases between them. In germline, CDR1 is SEHNR, CDR2 FQNEAQ (reference sequence). The CDR3 sequence is 15 residues long. CDR3 amino acids: CASSLTGSATDTQYF. The CDR3 nucleotides are TGTGCCAGCAGCTTAACCGGGAGTGCCACAGATACGCAGTATTTT.

This clone was counted only a few times. V is TRBV5-1 and J is TRBJ2-1; 11 nucleotides match TRBD2. CDR1 is SGHRS, CDR2 YFSETQ, per germline. V lost 0 bases, J lost 9 bases, and 5 bases stayed unmatched. This CDR3 contains 15 residues. The CDR3 DNA follows: TGCGCCAGCAGCTTGGAACTAGCGGGAGAAACTGAGCAGTTCTTC. Protein: CASSLELAGETEQFF.

The chain links TRBV14 to TRBJ1-2; D perhaps matches TRBD1 (5 bases). Germline CDR1 is SGHDN and CDR2 is FVKESK. V was shortened by 8 bases and J by 3 bases, with 13 bases between the two germline ends. This CDR3 has 13 amino acids. The CDR3 nucleotides read TGTGCCAGCTTGGGGGAGGACGACTATGGCTACACCTTC. This translates into CASLGEDDYGYTF. The entire variable domain, with the rest obtained from reference TRBV14 and TRBJ1-2, is as follows: EAGVTQFPSHSVIEKGQTVTLRCDPISGHDNLYWYRRVMGKEIKFLLHFVKESKQDESGMPNNRFLAERTGGTYSTLKVQPAELEDSGVYFCASLGEDDYGYTFGSGTRLTVV.

J is TRBJ1-3 and V is TRBV4-2, with D maybe TRBD1 (5 bases). Germline V gives CDR1 LGHNA, CDR2 YNFKEQ. This CDR3 contains 16 residues. V lost 4 bases and J 2 bases, leaving 15 bases between the germline ends. CDR3 in DNA: TGTGCCAGCAGCCCTCAGTTAAGGGGTCCTGGAAACACCATATATTTT. Residues: CASSPQLRGPGNTIYF.

The chain combines TRBV6-5 with TRBJ1-2, with TRBD1 identical over 11 bases. The germline V gene encodes CDR1 MNHEY and CDR2 SVGAGI. The V gene end was trimmed by 11 bases and the J gene end by 5 bases; junction bases not matched to a gene: 10. CDR3 size: 14 residues. CDR3 coding DNA: TGTGCCGGATCCGCGGACAGGGGGCTGTATGGCTACACCTTC. Translated, it gives CAGSADRGLYGYTF.

The sample holds one count of this clone. The chain uses TRBV25-1 and TRBJ2-7; 7 nucleotides match TRBD1. Germline CDR1 MGHDK, CDR2 SYGVNS. The CDR3 sequence is 15 residues long. With 5 bases clipped from V and 6 bases from J, the junction kept 13 bases outside the gene matches. In nucleotides, the CDR3 is TGTGCCAGCAGTTCCTCACAGGGGACCTCGGGCGAGCAGTACTTC. Amino acids: CASSSSQGTSGEQYF.

The chain links TRBV24-1 to TRBJ1-1; D remains ambiguous. CDR3 length: 13 amino acids. Germline values: CDR1 KGHDR, CDR2 SFDVKD. Trimming stripped 8 bases from V and 2 bases from J, with 11 bases between. This CDR3 reads CATILQINTEAFF. As DNA, the CDR3 is TGTGCCACCATCCTACAGATAAACACTGAAGCTTTCTTT.

The gene calls are TRBV3-1 (or the pseudogene TRBV3-2) and TRBJ1-5; D not resolved. V lost 0 bases and J 7 bases, leaving 7 bases between the germline ends. The CDR3 length is 13 residues. The V gene's germline CDR1 is LGHDT and CDR2 YNNKEL (reference sequence). CDR3 region: CASSQDRGQPQHF. CDR3 in DNA: TGTGCCAGCAGCCAAGATCGAGGACAGCCCCAGCATTTT.

This clone was detected only a few times. The rearrangement uses TRBV4-2 and TRBJ1-4, with D possibly TRBD1 on 6 matching bases. Trimming removed 0 bases at V and 5 bases at J, with 10 bases between. Germline V gives CDR1 LGHNA, CDR2 YNFKEQ. The CDR3 extends over 15 amino acids. CDR3 region: CASSQESQGNEKLFF. In nucleotides, the CDR3 is TGTGCCAGCAGCCAAGAATCACAGGGAAATGAAAAACTGTTTTTT.

The V and J genes are TRBV4-3 and TRBJ1-4, with 7 bases lining up with TRBD1. After removal of 2 bases from V and 8 bases from J, the junction contained 5 bases not matched to a gene. The CDR3 covers 14 residues. Germline V gives CDR1 LGHNA, CDR2 YSLEER. The CDR3 nucleotides read TGCGCCAGCAGCCAATACAGGGGTGGGGAAAAACTGTTTTTT. Its translation is CASSQYRGGEKLFF.

The J gene is TRBJ1-3, the V gene TRBV19; no clear D gene. The CDR3 is made up of 17 amino acids. Germline loops: CDR1 LNHDA, CDR2 SQIVND (reference sequence). Trimming removed 3 bases from V and 0 bases from J, with 15 bases in between. The CDR3: CASSIMSGWVSGNTIYF. CDR3 coding DNA: TGTGCCAGTAGTATTATGTCGGGTTGGGTCTCTGGAAACACCATATATTTT.

This clone turned up a few times. The genes are TRBV5-1 and TRBJ1-1; the D is unclear. The CDR3 is made up of 14 amino acids. Trimming removed 2 bases from V and 0 bases from J, with 8 bases in between. Germline V gives CDR1 SGHRS, CDR2 YFSETQ. CDR3 sequence: CASSFNGVNTEAFF. The CDR3 nucleotides read TGCGCCAGCAGCTTCAACGGGGTGAACACTGAAGCTTTCTTT.

The chain employs TRBV5-6 and TRBJ2-1, with D possibly TRBD2 on 5 matching bases. Between the trimmed V and J ends, which lost 4 bases and 8 bases, there was a span of 25 bases. The CDR3 has 17 residues. Germline CDR1 SGHDT, CDR2 YYEEEE. CDR3 sequence reads: CASSRDEGRVRVDEQFF. The DNA of the CDR3 is TGTGCCAGCAGCCGCGATGAGGGAAGGGTAAGAGTGGATGAGCAGTTCTTC. Full variable domain (remainder filled in from reference TRBV5-6 and TRBJ2-1): DAGVTQSPTHLIKTRGQQVTLRCSPKSGHDTVSWYQQALGQGPQFIFQYYEEEERQRGNFPDRFSGHQFPNYSSELNVNALLLGDSALYLCASSRDEGRVRVDEQFFGPGTRLTVL.